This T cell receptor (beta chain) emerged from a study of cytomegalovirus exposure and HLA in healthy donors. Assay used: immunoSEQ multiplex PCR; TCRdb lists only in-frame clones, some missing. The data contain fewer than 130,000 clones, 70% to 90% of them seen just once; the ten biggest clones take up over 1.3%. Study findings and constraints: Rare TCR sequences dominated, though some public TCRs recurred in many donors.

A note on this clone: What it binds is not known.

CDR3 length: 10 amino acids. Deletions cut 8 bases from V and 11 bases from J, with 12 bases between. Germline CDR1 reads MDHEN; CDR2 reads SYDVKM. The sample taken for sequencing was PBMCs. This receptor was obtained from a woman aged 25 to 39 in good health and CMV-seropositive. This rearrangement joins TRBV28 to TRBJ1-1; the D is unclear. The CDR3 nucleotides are TGTGCCAGCGTCCGAGGGTTGGCTTTCTTT. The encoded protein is CASVRGLAFF.